These T cell receptor beta chains were read from a single sample in a study of blood T cell repertoires in COVID-19. Libraries were prepared by immunoSEQ multiplex PCR; TCRdb keeps only in-frame clonotypes and omits some of them. Among 120,000 or so clones listed, 78% were seen once. The sequenced sample consisted of peripheral blood. These receptors were collected from an older man with acute or convalescent COVID-19. CDR3s include the opening cysteine and the closing phenylalanine or tryptophan. The D gene is left open where the match is weak. Only some rows state a clone size, as once, few, many or a class for expanded clones.

>TRBJ1-5|NA|16|TRBD1|TRBV18
TGTGCCAGCTCGGAACAGGGGGCTCGGAGCAATCAGCCCCAGCATTTT
CASSEQGARSNQPQHF
>TRBJ2-1|NA|13|TRBD1|TRBV3-1/TRBV3-2
TGTGCCAGCAGCCCCAGGGACAGCAATGAGCAGTTCTTC
CASSPRDSNEQFF
>TRBJ1-5|NA|14|NA|TRBV10-3
TGTGCCATCAGTGGGCAGGGCCCCAATCAGCCCCAGCATTTT
CAISGQGPNQPQHF
>TRBJ2-4|NA|16|TRBD1|TRBV6-6
TGTGCCAGCAGTTACTTTGGGACAGGGGGACGTGGCATTCAGTACTTC
CASSYFGTGGRGIQYF
>TRBJ1-2|few|13|NA|TRBV12-3/TRBV12-4
TGTGCCAGCAGTTTTGGGGTAGGGGCCGGCTACACCTTC
CASSFGVGAGYTF
>TRBJ1-5|NA|14|TRBD1|TRBV19
TGTGCCAGCAGACCGGGACAGGGGGCTCAGCCCCAGCATTTT
CASRPGQGAQPQHF
>TRBJ1-6|NA|13|NA|TRBV11-3
TGTGCCAGCAGTTCGGATGGGGCTTCACCCCTCCACTTT
CASSSDGASPLHF
>TRBJ2-2|NA|15|NA|TRBV7-3
TGTGCCAGCAGCGGAGGGGCAGGGGGCACCGGGGAGCTGTTTTTT
CASSGGAGGTGELFF
>TRBJ1-1|NA|13|TRBD1|TRBV2
TGTGCCAGCAATTTCAGGGGGAGCACTGAAGCTTTCTTT
CASNFRGSTEAFF
>TRBJ2-7|NA|14|TRBD1|TRBV20-1
TGCAGTGCTAGTTCACTGGGACAGATGTACGAGCAGTACTTC
CSASSLGQMYEQYF
>TRBJ1-1|NA|15|NA|TRBV6-5
TGTGCCAGCAGTTACGGGGGGGGATGGGGCACTGAAGCTTTCTTT
CASSYGGGWGTEAFF
>TRBJ1-5|NA|15|TRBD1|TRBV19
TGTGCCAGTAAGCCTTCGACAGGGGGCAATCAGCCCCAGCATTTT
CASKPSTGGNQPQHF
>TRBJ1-3|NA|15|NA|TRBV6-6
TGTGCCAGCAGTTCCTCAGGAGGATCTGGAAACACCATATATTTT
CASSSSGGSGNTIYF
>TRBJ2-3|once|15|TRBD2|TRBV7-3
TGTGCCAGCAGCTTATCGGGACTACTAACAGATACGCAGTATTTT
CASSLSGLLTDTQYF
>TRBJ1-2|NA|14|NA|TRBV3-1/TRBV3-2
TGTGCCAGCACCAGAGGGTCCAGCTCGGAGGGCTACACCTTC
CASTRGSSSEGYTF
>TRBJ2-7|NA|15|NA|TRBV18
TGTGCCAGCTCACCCGGACAGCATACACCCTACGAGCAGTACTTC
CASSPGQHTPYEQYF